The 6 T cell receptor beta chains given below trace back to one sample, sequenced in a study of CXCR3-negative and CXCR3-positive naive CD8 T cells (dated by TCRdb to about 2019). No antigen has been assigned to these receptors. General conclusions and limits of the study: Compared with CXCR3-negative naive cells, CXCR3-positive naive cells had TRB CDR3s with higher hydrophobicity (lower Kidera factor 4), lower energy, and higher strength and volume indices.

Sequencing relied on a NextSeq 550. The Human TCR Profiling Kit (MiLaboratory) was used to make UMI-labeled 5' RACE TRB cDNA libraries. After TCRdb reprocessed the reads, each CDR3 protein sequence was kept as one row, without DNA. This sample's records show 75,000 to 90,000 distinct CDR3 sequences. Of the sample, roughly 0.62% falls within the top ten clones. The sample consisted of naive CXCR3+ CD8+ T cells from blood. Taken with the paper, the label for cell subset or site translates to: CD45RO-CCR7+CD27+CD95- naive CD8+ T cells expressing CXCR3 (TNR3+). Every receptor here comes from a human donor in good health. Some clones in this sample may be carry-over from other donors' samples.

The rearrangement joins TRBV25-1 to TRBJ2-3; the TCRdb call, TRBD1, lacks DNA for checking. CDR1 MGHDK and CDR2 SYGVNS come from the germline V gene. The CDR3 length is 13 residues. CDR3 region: CASSLGHTDTQYF.

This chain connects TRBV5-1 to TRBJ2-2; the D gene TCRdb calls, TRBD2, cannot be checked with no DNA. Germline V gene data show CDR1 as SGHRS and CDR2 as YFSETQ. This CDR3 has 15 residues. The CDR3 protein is CASSFNYPSGGELFF. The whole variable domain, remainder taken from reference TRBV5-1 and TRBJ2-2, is KAGVTQTPRYLIKTRGQQVTLSCSPISGHRSVSWYQQTPGQGLQFLFEYFSETQRNKGNFPGRFSGRQFSNSRSEMNVSTLELGDSALYLCASSFNYPSGGELFFGEGSRLTVL.

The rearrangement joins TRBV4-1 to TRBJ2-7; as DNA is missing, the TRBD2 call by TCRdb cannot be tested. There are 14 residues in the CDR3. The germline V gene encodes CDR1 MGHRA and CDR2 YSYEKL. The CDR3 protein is CASSQPSGVHEQYF.

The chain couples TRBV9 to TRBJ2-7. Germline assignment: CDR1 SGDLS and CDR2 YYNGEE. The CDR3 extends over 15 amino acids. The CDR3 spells CASSVGGGSLYEQYF.

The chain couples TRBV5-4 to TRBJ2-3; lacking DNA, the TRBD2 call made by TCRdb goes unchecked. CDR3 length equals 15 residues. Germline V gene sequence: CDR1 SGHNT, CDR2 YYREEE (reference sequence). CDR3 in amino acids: CASSLTAGGADTQYF.

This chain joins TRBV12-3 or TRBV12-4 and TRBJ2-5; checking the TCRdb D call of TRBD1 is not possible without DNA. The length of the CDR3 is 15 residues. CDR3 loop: CASSLSLGPGETQYF.